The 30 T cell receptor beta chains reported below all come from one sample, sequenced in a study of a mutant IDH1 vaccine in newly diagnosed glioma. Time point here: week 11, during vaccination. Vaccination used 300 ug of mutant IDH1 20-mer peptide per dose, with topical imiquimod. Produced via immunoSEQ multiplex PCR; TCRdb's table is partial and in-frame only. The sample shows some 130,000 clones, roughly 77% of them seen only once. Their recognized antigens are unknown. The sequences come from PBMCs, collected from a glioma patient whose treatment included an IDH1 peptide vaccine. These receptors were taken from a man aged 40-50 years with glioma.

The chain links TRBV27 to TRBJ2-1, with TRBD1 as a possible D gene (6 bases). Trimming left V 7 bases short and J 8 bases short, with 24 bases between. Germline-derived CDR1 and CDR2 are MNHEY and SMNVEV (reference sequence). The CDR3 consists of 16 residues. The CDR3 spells CASIPRVGALNDEQFF. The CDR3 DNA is TGTGCCAGCATCCCCCGTGTGGGGGCACTAAACGATGAGCAGTTCTTC.

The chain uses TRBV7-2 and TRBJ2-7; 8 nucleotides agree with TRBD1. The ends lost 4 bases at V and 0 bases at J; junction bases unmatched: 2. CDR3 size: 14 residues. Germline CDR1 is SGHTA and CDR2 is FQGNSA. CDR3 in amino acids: CASSYRGNSYEQYF. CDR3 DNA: TGTGCCAGCAGCTACAGGGGGAACTCCTACGAGCAGTACTTC.

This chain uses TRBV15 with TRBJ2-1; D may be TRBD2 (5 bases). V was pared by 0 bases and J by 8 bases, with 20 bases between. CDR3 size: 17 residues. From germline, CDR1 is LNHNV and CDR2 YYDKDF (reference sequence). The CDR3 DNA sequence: TGTGCCACCAGCAGAGAAACAGTTGGAGGTCGGCAAGATGAGCAGTTCTTC. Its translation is CATSRETVGGRQDEQFF.

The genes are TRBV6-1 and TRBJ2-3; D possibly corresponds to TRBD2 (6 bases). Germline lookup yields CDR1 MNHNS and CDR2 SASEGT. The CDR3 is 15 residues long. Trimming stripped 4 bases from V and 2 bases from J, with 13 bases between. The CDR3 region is CASSGLGGDTDTQYF. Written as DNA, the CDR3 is TGTGCCAGCAGTGGTCTTGGCGGGGACACAGATACGCAGTATTTT.

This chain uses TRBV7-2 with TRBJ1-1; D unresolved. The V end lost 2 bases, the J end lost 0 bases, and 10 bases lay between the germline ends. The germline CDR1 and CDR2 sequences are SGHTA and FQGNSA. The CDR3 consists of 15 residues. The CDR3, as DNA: TGTGCCAGCAGCTTACCCCCAGCCCTGAACACTGAAGCTTTCTTT. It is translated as CASSLPPALNTEAFF.

CDR3 sequence: CASSPFGSRDTEAFF. The CDR3 DNA reads TGTGCCAGCAGCCCGTTCGGCTCTCGGGACACTGAAGCTTTCTTT. The chain couples TRBV5-5 to TRBJ1-1, with D unresolved. Germline loops: CDR1 SGHKS, CDR2 YYEKEE (reference sequence). The CDR3 is 15 amino acids. V dropped 4 bases and J dropped 3 bases, with 16 bases sitting between them.

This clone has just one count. The DNA for the CDR3 is TGTGCCAGCAGCGAATCGGGCTTCTATGGCTACACCTTC. This sequence encodes CASSESGFYGYTF. This rearrangement joins TRBV9 to TRBJ1-2, with D unclear. The V end lost 3 bases, the J end lost 4 bases, and 10 bases lay between the germline ends. CDR1 and CDR2 from the germline V gene are SGDLS and YYNGEE. There are 13 residues in the CDR3.

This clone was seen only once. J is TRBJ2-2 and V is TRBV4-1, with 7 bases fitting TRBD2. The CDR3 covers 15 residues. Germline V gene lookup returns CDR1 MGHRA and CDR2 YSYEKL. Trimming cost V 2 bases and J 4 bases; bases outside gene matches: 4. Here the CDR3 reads CASSQWGGGTGELFF. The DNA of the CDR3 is TGCGCCAGCAGCCAATGGGGCGGGGGCACCGGGGAGCTGTTTTTT.

The CDR3 sequence: CASSYRGQGGREQYF. The CDR3 DNA follows: TGTGCCAGCAGTTATAGGGGACAGGGGGGTCGGGAGCAGTACTTC. The rearrangement uses TRBV6-5 and TRBJ2-7, with 11 nucleotides matching TRBD1. The CDR3 has 15 amino acids. Germline V CDR1 and CDR2: MNHEY, SVGAGI. Trimming cost V 3 bases and J 7 bases; bases outside gene matches: 8.

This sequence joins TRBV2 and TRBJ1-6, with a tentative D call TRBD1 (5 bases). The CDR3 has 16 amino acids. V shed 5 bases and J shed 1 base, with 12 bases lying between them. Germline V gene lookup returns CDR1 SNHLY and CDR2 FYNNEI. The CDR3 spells CASSPQGNSYNSPLHF. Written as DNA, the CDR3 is TGTGCCAGCAGTCCCCAGGGAAATTCCTATAATTCACCCCTCCACTTT.

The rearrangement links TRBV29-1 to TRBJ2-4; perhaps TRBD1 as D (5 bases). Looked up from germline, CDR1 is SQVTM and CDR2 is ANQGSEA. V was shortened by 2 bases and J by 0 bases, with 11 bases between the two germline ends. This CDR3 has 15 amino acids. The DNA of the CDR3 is TGCAGCGTTGAATCCCCCAGGGAAGCCAAAAACATTCAGTACTTC. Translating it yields CSVESPREAKNIQYF.

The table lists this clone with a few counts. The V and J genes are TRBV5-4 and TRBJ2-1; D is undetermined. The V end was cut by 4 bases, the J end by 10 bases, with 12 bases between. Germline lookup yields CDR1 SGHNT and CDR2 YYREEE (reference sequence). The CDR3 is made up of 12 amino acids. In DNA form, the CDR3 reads TGTGCCAGCAGCGTGATCTTCGAGGAGCAGTTCTTC. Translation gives CASSVIFEEQFF.

In nucleotides, the CDR3 is TGTGCCAGCAGTGAAAAAGGACAGGGGTGGGGCAATGAGCAGTTCTTC. Translation gives CASSEKGQGWGNEQFF. This sequence joins TRBV25-1 and TRBJ2-1, with 9 bases lining up with TRBD1. J was trimmed by 6 bases and V by 2 bases; bases with no gene match: 8. This CDR3 has 16 residues. The germline CDR1 and CDR2 sequences are MGHDK and SYGVNS.

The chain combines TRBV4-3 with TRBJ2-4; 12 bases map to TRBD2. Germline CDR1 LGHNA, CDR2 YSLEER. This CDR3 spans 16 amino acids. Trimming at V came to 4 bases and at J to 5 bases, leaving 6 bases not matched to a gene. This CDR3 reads CASSPWASGGENIQYF. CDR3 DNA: TGCGCCAGCAGCCCGTGGGCTAGCGGGGGGGAAAACATTCAGTACTTC.

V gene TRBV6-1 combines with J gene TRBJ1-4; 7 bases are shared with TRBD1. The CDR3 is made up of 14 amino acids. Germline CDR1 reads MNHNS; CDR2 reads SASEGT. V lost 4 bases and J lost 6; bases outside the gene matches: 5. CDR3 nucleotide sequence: TGTGCCAGCAGTGGGGGGACAGTCTATGAAAAACTGTTTTTT. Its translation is CASSGGTVYEKLFF.

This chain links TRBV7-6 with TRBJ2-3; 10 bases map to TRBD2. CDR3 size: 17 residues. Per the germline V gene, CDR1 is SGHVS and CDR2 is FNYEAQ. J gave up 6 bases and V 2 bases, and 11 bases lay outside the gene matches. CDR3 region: CASSLSPSGGGGDTQYF. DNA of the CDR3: TGTGCCAGCAGCTTAAGCCCTAGCGGGGGTGGTGGGGATACGCAGTATTTT.

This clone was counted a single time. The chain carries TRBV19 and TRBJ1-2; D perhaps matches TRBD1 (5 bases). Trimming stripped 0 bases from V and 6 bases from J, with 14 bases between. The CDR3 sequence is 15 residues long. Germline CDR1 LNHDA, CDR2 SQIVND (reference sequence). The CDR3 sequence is CASSIEPGRPNGYTF. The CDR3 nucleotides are TGTGCCAGTAGTATAGAGCCAGGGCGCCCAAATGGCTACACCTTC.

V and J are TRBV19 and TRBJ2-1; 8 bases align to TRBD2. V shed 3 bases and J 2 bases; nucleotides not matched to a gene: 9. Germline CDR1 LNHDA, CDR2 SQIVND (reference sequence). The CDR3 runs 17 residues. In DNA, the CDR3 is TGTGCCAGTAGTATCTTCGGACTAGCCGGACCCTACAATGAGCAGTTCTTC. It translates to CASSIFGLAGPYNEQFF.

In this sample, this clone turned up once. CDR3 loop: CASSQDPGQGLTGELFF. The CDR3 region has the DNA TGCGCCAGCAGCCAAGACCCGGGACAGGGATTGACCGGGGAGCTGTTTTTT. The chain recombines TRBV4-1 with TRBJ2-2; TRBD1 aligns across 9 bases. The trim removed 0 bases at V and 5 bases at J, leaving 7 bases unmatched. The length of the CDR3 is 17 residues. The germline V gene encodes CDR1 MGHRA and CDR2 YSYEKL.

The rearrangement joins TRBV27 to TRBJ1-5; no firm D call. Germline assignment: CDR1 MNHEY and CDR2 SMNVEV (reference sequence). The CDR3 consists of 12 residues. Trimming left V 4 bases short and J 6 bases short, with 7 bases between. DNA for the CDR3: TGTGCCAGCAGTTCCGGACCTCAGCCCCAGCATTTT. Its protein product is CASSSGPQPQHF.

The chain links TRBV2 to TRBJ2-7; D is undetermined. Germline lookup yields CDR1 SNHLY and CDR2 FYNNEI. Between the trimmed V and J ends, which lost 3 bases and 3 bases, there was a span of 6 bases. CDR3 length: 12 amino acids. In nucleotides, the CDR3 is TGTGCCAGCAGTGAGGGTTTCTACGAGCAGTACTTC. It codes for CASSEGFYEQYF.

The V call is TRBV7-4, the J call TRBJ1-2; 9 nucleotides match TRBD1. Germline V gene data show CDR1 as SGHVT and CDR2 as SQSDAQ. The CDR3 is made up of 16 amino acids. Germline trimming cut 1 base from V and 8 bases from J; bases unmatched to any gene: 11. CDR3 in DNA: TGTGCCAGCAGCTTAGAGGGACAGGGAAGTTCCTTCGGCTACACCTTC. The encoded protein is CASSLEGQGSSFGYTF.

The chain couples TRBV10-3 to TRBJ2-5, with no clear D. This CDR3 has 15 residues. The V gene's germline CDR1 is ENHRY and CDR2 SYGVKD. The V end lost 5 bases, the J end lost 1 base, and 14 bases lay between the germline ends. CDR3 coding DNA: TGTGCCATCAGTTCCCCGGGCCCTAGCCAAGAGACCCAGTACTTC. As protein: CAISSPGPSQETQYF.

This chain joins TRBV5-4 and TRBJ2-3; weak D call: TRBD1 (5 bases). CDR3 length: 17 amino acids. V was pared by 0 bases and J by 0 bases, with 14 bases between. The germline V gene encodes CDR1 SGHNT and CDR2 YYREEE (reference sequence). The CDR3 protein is CASSLGAAQGSTDTQYF. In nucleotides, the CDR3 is TGTGCCAGCAGCTTGGGGGCTGCGCAGGGTAGCACAGATACGCAGTATTTT.

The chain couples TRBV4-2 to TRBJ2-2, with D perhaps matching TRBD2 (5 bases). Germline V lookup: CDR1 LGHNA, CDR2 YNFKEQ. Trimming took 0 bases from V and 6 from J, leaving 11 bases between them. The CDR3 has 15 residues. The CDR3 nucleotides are TGTGCCAGCAGCCAAGAATTTTGGGGAGCCGGGGAGCTGTTTTTT. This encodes CASSQEFWGAGELFF.

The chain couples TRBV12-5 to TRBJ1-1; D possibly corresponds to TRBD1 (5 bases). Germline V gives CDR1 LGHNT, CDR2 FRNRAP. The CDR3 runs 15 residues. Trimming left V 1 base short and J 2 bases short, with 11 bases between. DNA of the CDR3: TGTGCTAGTGGTTTGGCCCCTACAGGCAACACTGAAGCTTTCTTT. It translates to CASGLAPTGNTEAFF.

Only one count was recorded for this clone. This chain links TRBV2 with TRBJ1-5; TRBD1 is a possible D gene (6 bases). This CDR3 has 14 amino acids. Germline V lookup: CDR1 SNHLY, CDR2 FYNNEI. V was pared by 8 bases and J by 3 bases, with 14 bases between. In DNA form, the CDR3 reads TGTGCCAGCTGCAGGGACACCTACAATCAGCCCCAGCATTTT. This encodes CASCRDTYNQPQHF.

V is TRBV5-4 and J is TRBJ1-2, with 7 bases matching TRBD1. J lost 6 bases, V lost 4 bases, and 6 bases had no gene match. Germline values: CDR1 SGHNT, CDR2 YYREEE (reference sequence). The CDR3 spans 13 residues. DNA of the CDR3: TGTGCCAGCAGCCCCAGGGGGGAAGATGGCTACACCTTC. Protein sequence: CASSPRGEDGYTF.

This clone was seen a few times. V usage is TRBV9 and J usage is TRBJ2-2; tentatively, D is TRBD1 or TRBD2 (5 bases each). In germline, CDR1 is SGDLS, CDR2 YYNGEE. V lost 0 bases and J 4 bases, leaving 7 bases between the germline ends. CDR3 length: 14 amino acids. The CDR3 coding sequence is TGTGCCAGCAGCGTAGGAGGGGCCACCGGGGAGCTGTTTTTT. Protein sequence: CASSVGGATGELFF.

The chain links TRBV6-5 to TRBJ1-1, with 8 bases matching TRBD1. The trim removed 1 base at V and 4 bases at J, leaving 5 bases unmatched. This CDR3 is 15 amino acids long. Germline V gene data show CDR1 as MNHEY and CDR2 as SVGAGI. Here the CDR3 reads CASSYLDREGTEAFF. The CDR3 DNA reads TGTGCCAGCAGTTACTTGGACAGGGAGGGCACTGAAGCTTTCTTT.